These T cell receptor beta chains were read from a single sample in a study of blood T cell repertoires in COVID-19. Method: immunoSEQ multiplex PCR; TCRdb's copy keeps in-frame clones and lacks some. Among roughly 80,000 clones, just over 90% were seen once, and the ten largest hold approximately 2.4%. The sequencing input was peripheral blood. These receptors were obtained from a man aged 45-65 years with COVID-19, enrolled during active disease. The CDR3 runs from the conserved cysteine through the conserved F or W. The order of the fields is J gene, D gene, clone size, V gene, CDR3 DNA, CDR3 protein. The D gene is left open where the match is weak. Not every row has a clone size; where given, it reads once, few, many or a size class.

j_gene: TRBJ1-5; d_gene: TRBD1; abundance: .; v_gene: TRBV28; CDR3nt: TGTGCCAGCAGGGGACAGAGAGATAGCAATCAGCCCCAGCATTTT; CDR3aa: CASRGQRDSNQPQHF
j_gene: TRBJ1-1; d_gene: .; abundance: .; v_gene: TRBV10-3; CDR3nt: TGTGCCACGGGGTCCGGGGAGAACACTGAAGCTTTCTTT; CDR3aa: CATGSGENTEAFF
j_gene: TRBJ2-3; d_gene: TRBD2; abundance: once; v_gene: TRBV28; CDR3nt: TGTGCCAGCAGTCTAACTAGCGCCACAGATACGCAGTATTTT; CDR3aa: CASSLTSATDTQYF
j_gene: TRBJ2-3; d_gene: .; abundance: .; v_gene: TRBV6-4; CDR3nt: TGTGCCAGCAGTGACTCGCGGGGCACTAGCACAGATACGCAGTATTTT; CDR3aa: CASSDSRGTSTDTQYF
j_gene: TRBJ2-1; d_gene: TRBD2; abundance: .; v_gene: TRBV29-1; CDR3nt: TGCAGCGTTGACTGGGTGGGACGGCTAGCGGCCAATGAGCAGTTCTTC; CDR3aa: CSVDWVGRLAANEQFF
j_gene: TRBJ2-4; d_gene: .; abundance: .; v_gene: TRBV11-2; CDR3nt: TGTGCCAGCAGCTTAGATGAGATAGGCACCTTGAGGGACATTCAGTACTTC; CDR3aa: CASSLDEIGTLRDIQYF
j_gene: TRBJ1-4; d_gene: .; abundance: .; v_gene: TRBV9; CDR3nt: TGTGCCAGCAGCGTAGGGGTTCAGGCTAATGAAAAACTGTTTTTT; CDR3aa: CASSVGVQANEKLFF
j_gene: TRBJ1-2; d_gene: .; abundance: .; v_gene: TRBV7-2; CDR3nt: TGTGCCAGCAGCCCACAGGCAGATGACTATGGCTACACCTTC; CDR3aa: CASSPQADDYGYTF
j_gene: TRBJ2-5; d_gene: .; abundance: once; v_gene: TRBV28; CDR3nt: TGTGCCAGCAGTTTATTGGGGCAGGGGTTATGGGAGACCCAGTACTTC; CDR3aa: CASSLLGQGLWETQYF
j_gene: TRBJ1-1; d_gene: .; abundance: .; v_gene: TRBV29-1; CDR3nt: TGCAGCGTTACAGGTTCGGTGAACACTGAAGCTTTCTTT; CDR3aa: CSVTGSVNTEAFF
j_gene: TRBJ2-3; d_gene: .; abundance: .; v_gene: TRBV15; CDR3nt: TGTGCCACCAGCAGAGATTCTTGGGGGCCTGATACGCAGTATTTT; CDR3aa: CATSRDSWGPDTQYF
j_gene: TRBJ2-5; d_gene: TRBD2; abundance: .; v_gene: TRBV7-2; CDR3nt: TGTGCCAGCAGCTTAGCGACGGCGGGAGGGCAAGAGACCCAGTACTTC; CDR3aa: CASSLATAGGQETQYF
j_gene: TRBJ2-1; d_gene: .; abundance: .; v_gene: TRBV6-1; CDR3nt: TGTGCCAGCAGTGAAGCGGAGGGACAGAGCTCCTACAATGAGCAGTTCTTC; CDR3aa: CASSEAEGQSSYNEQFF
j_gene: TRBJ2-5; d_gene: .; abundance: .; v_gene: TRBV7-9; CDR3nt: TGTGCCAGCAGCTTACAGGGCTTAGAGACCCAGTACTTC; CDR3aa: CASSLQGLETQYF
j_gene: TRBJ2-7; d_gene: .; abundance: .; v_gene: TRBV7-9; CDR3nt: TGTGCCAGCAGCTTAGGGACCGCCAGGGAACCGCTCTTC; CDR3aa: CASSLGTAREPLF
j_gene: TRBJ2-2; d_gene: TRBD1; abundance: .; v_gene: TRBV7-3; CDR3nt: TGTGCCAGCAGCCAAGACAGGGGGCGGGGCGGGGAGCTGTTTTTT; CDR3aa: CASSQDRGRGGELFF
j_gene: TRBJ2-2; d_gene: TRBD1; abundance: .; v_gene: TRBV28; CDR3nt: TGTGCCAGCAGTTTGGGACAGGGGGCGTACGCCGGGGAGCTGTTTTTT; CDR3aa: CASSLGQGAYAGELFF
j_gene: TRBJ1-4; d_gene: .; abundance: .; v_gene: TRBV21-1; CDR3nt: TGTGCCAGCAGCAAAGAGGCCGGGCGGGGCCGGGACAGGGTTAATGAAAAACTGTTTTTT; CDR3aa: CASSKEAGRGRDRVNEKLFF
j_gene: TRBJ2-3; d_gene: TRBD2; abundance: once; v_gene: TRBV10-3; CDR3nt: TGTGCCATCAGTGGACCTATAGCGGGAGACCCAGATACGCAGTATTTT; CDR3aa: CAISGPIAGDPDTQYF
j_gene: TRBJ2-7; d_gene: .; abundance: few; v_gene: TRBV7-2; CDR3nt: TGTGCCAGCAGCTTAGTGTCAGCCTACGAGCAGTACTTC; CDR3aa: CASSLVSAYEQYF
j_gene: TRBJ1-1; d_gene: .; abundance: .; v_gene: TRBV5-4; CDR3nt: TGTGCCAGCAGCCTCGATAGGAACACTGAAGCTTTCTTT; CDR3aa: CASSLDRNTEAFF
j_gene: TRBJ2-3; d_gene: .; abundance: .; v_gene: TRBV7-2; CDR3nt: TGTGCCAGCAGCTTAGCGCACGGCGGAGCTAGCACAGATACGCAGTATTTT; CDR3aa: CASSLAHGGASTDTQYF
j_gene: TRBJ1-4; d_gene: .; abundance: .; v_gene: TRBV9; CDR3nt: TGTGCCAGCAGCGTCGGGTCGGGGTCTAATGAAAAACTGTTTTTT; CDR3aa: CASSVGSGSNEKLFF
j_gene: TRBJ2-1; d_gene: TRBD1; abundance: .; v_gene: TRBV4-1; CDR3nt: TGCGCCAGCAGCCTGTGGACAGGGACGGGTTCCTACAATGAGCAGTTCTTC; CDR3aa: CASSLWTGTGSYNEQFF
j_gene: TRBJ2-7; d_gene: .; abundance: .; v_gene: TRBV30; CDR3nt: TGTGCCTGGAGTGTACTCTCCCAAAGTTACGAGCAGTACTTC; CDR3aa: CAWSVLSQSYEQYF
j_gene: TRBJ1-1; d_gene: .; abundance: .; v_gene: TRBV5-4; CDR3nt: TGTGCCAGCAGCTCACAGGGACTGAACACTGAAGCTTTCTTT; CDR3aa: CASSSQGLNTEAFF
j_gene: TRBJ2-3; d_gene: .; abundance: .; v_gene: TRBV3-1/TRBV3-2; CDR3nt: TGTGCCAGCAGCACTCGGGGGAGGACAGATACGCAGTATTTT; CDR3aa: CASSTRGRTDTQYF
j_gene: TRBJ2-7; d_gene: .; abundance: once; v_gene: TRBV7-9; CDR3nt: TGTGCCAGCAGCCCGATACAGCGGAGCTCCTACGAGCAGTACTTC; CDR3aa: CASSPIQRSSYEQYF
j_gene: TRBJ1-5; d_gene: .; abundance: once; v_gene: TRBV29-1; CDR3nt: TGCAGCGTCCTACAGGGAGGCAATCAGCCCCAGCATTTT; CDR3aa: CSVLQGGNQPQHF
j_gene: TRBJ2-2; d_gene: TRBD1; abundance: .; v_gene: TRBV19; CDR3nt: TGTGCCAGTATAGGGACAGGGGACACCGGGGAGCTGTTTTTT; CDR3aa: CASIGTGDTGELFF
j_gene: TRBJ1-4; d_gene: .; abundance: .; v_gene: TRBV6-1; CDR3nt: TGTGCCAGCAGTGAAGCTTGGCAGAATGAAAAACTGTTTTTT; CDR3aa: CASSEAWQNEKLFF
j_gene: TRBJ2-1; d_gene: .; abundance: .; v_gene: TRBV28; CDR3nt: TGTGCCAGCAGTCCGCCAGGCGGGGCCTCCTACAATGAGCAGTTCTTC; CDR3aa: CASSPPGGASYNEQFF
j_gene: TRBJ2-1; d_gene: TRBD2; abundance: .; v_gene: TRBV5-1; CDR3nt: TGCGCCAGCAGCTTGCCCTCTAGCGGGAGTTCACAGGGTGAGCAGTTCTTC; CDR3aa: CASSLPSSGSSQGEQFF
j_gene: TRBJ1-4; d_gene: .; abundance: .; v_gene: TRBV6-5; CDR3nt: TGTGCCAGCAGTTACGGGCAGGATAATGAAAAACTGTTTTTT; CDR3aa: CASSYGQDNEKLFF
j_gene: TRBJ2-5; d_gene: .; abundance: .; v_gene: TRBV19; CDR3nt: TGTGCCAGTAGTACCCGGACCGGGCGAGGGCAAGAGACCCAGTACTTC; CDR3aa: CASSTRTGRGQETQYF
j_gene: TRBJ2-5; d_gene: .; abundance: .; v_gene: TRBV11-2; CDR3nt: TGTGCCAGCAGCTTACCGGAAGAGACCCAGTACTTC; CDR3aa: CASSLPEETQYF
j_gene: TRBJ2-1; d_gene: .; abundance: .; v_gene: TRBV11-2; CDR3nt: TGTGCCAGCAGCCCCCGGGGAGGCTCCTACAATGAGCAGTTCTTC; CDR3aa: CASSPRGGSYNEQFF
j_gene: TRBJ2-7; d_gene: .; abundance: .; v_gene: TRBV9; CDR3nt: TGTGCCAGCAGCGGACCCGGGACAAGCGAGCAGTACTTC; CDR3aa: CASSGPGTSEQYF
j_gene: TRBJ2-5; d_gene: TRBD1; abundance: .; v_gene: TRBV4-3; CDR3nt: TGCGCCAGCAGCCAGGCACAGGGGGTCCCGGAGACCCAGTACTTC; CDR3aa: CASSQAQGVPETQYF
j_gene: TRBJ2-7; d_gene: TRBD2; abundance: .; v_gene: TRBV5-1; CDR3nt: TGCGCCAGCAGCCCGGGGACTAGCGGGGGCTACGAGCAGTACTTC; CDR3aa: CASSPGTSGGYEQYF
j_gene: TRBJ2-7; d_gene: TRBD1; abundance: .; v_gene: TRBV5-1; CDR3nt: TGCGCCAGCAGCTTGGGGGGACAGGGACCCGACGAGCAGTACTTC; CDR3aa: CASSLGGQGPDEQYF
j_gene: TRBJ2-1; d_gene: .; abundance: .; v_gene: TRBV4-2; CDR3nt: TGTGCCAGCAGCCAAGATTGGCAGGCCGCCAATGAGCAGTTCTTC; CDR3aa: CASSQDWQAANEQFF
j_gene: TRBJ1-1; d_gene: TRBD1; abundance: .; v_gene: TRBV11-2; CDR3nt: TGTGCCAGCAGCCCAAACCAGGGGGCAGGCACTGAAGCTTTCTTT; CDR3aa: CASSPNQGAGTEAFF
j_gene: TRBJ1-1; d_gene: .; abundance: medium-sized; v_gene: TRBV5-1; CDR3nt: TGCGCCAGCAGTTTGACAGGGAACACTGAAGCTTTCTTT; CDR3aa: CASSLTGNTEAFF
j_gene: TRBJ1-2; d_gene: TRBD1; abundance: .; v_gene: TRBV10-3; CDR3nt: TGTGCCATCAGTGAGTCCGACAGGGTCTACACCTTC; CDR3aa: CAISESDRVYTF
j_gene: TRBJ2-1; d_gene: .; abundance: .; v_gene: TRBV6-5; CDR3nt: TGTGCCAGCAGTTACTCGTCGGAGAGTGAGCAGTTCTTC; CDR3aa: CASSYSSESEQFF
j_gene: TRBJ2-1; d_gene: .; abundance: .; v_gene: TRBV5-1; CDR3nt: TGCGCCAGCAGCTTGACCGGGTTCTATGAGCAGTTCTTC; CDR3aa: CASSLTGFYEQFF
j_gene: TRBJ1-2; d_gene: TRBD1; abundance: .; v_gene: TRBV11-2; CDR3nt: TGTGCCAGCAGCTCCACAGGGGGAAGCTATGGCTACACCTTC; CDR3aa: CASSSTGGSYGYTF
j_gene: TRBJ1-4; d_gene: TRBD1; abundance: .; v_gene: TRBV4-1; CDR3nt: TGCGCCAGCAGCCGACCGGGACAGGGGCAAGAAAAACTGTTTTTT; CDR3aa: CASSRPGQGQEKLFF